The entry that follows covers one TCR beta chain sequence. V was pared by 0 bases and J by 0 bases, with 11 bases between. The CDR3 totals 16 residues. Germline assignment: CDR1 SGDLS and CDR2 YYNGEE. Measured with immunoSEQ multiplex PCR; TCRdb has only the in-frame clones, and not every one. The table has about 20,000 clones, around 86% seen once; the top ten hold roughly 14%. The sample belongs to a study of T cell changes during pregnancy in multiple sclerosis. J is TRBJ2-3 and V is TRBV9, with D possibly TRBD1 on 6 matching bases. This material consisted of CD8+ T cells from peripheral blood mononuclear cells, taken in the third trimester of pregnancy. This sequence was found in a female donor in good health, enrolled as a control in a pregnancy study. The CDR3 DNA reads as TGTGCCAGCAGCGTAGGTGGGGGCGCAAGCACAGATACGCAGTATTTT. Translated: CASSVGGGASTDTQYF.